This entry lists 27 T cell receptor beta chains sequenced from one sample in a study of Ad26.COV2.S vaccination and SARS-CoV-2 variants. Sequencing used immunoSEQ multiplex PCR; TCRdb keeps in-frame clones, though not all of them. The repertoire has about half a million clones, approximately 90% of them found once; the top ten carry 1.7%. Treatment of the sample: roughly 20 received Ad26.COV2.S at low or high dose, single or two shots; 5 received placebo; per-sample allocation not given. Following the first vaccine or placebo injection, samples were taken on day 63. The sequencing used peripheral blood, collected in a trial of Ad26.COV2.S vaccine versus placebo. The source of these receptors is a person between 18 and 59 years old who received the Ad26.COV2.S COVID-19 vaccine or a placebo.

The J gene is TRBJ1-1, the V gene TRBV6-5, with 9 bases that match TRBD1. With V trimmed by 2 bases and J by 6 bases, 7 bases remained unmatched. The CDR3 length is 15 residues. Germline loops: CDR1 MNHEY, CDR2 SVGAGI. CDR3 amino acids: CASSYQIGTGPEAFF. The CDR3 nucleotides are TGTGCCAGCAGTTACCAAATAGGGACAGGGCCTGAAGCTTTCTTT.

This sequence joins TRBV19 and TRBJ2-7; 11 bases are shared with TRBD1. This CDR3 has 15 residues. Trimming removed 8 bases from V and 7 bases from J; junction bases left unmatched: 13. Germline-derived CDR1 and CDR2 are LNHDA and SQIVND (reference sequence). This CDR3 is CASSPWGQGEREQYF. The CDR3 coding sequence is TGTGCCAGTTCGCCCTGGGGACAGGGGGAGAGAGAGCAGTACTTC.

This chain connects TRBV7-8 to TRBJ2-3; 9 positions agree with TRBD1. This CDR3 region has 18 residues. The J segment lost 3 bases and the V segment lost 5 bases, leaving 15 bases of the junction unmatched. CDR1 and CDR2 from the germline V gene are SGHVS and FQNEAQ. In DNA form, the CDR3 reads TGTGCCAGCAGCCCCCGGGACAGGGCTGCCGTTGTGACAGATACGCAGTATTTT. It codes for CASSPRDRAAVVTDTQYF.

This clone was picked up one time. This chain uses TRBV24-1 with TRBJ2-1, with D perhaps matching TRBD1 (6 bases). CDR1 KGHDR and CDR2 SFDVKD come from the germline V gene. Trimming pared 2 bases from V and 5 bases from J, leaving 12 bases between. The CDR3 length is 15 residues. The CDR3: CATSDSGTFDNEQFF. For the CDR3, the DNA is TGTGCCACCAGTGATTCCGGGACATTCGACAATGAGCAGTTCTTC.

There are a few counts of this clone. CDR3 sequence (DNA): TGTGCCAGCAGCTCGCCCTACAGGGGTAATTCACCCCTCCACTTT. It specifies CASSSPYRGNSPLHF. The genes are TRBV7-9 and TRBJ1-6, with TRBD1 matching 7 bases. Germline CDR1 is SEHNR and CDR2 is FQNEAQ (reference sequence). The CDR3 loop spans 15 amino acids. Trimming cost V 4 bases and J 6 bases; bases outside gene matches: 6.

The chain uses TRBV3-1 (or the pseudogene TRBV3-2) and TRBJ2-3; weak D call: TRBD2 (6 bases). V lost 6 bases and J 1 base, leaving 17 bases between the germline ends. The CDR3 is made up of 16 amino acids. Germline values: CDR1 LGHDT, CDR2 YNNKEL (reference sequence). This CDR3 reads CASRRDPNYGTDTQYF. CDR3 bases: TGTGCCAGCAGGCGGGACCCAAACTACGGCACAGATACGCAGTATTTT.

CDR3 protein: CASSPRGRKLDEQFF. In DNA, the CDR3 is TGCGCCAGCAGCCCCAGGGGGCGAAAATTGGATGAGCAGTTCTTC. The chain links TRBV4-3 to TRBJ2-1; 8 bases map to TRBD1. V trimming: 4 bases; J trimming: 8 bases; junction bases outside the gene matches: 10. The CDR3 consists of 15 residues. Germline CDR1 and CDR2: LGHNA and YSLEER.

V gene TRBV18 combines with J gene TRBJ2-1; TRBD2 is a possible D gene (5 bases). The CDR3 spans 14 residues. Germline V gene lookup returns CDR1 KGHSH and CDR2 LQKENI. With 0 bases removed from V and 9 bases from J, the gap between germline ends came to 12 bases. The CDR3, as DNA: TGTGCCAGCTCACCACCGTCTGAGGGCGTTGAGCAGTTCTTC. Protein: CASSPPSEGVEQFF.

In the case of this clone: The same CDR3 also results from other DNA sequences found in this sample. The DNA for the CDR3 is TGTGCCAGCTCACCTTCCAGGGACTATGGCTACACCTTC. This sequence encodes CASSPSRDYGYTF. The V call is TRBV18, the J call TRBJ1-2, with a weak D call TRBD1 (5 bases). The CDR3 length is 13 residues. With 3 bases removed from V and 3 bases from J, the gap between germline ends came to 8 bases. Germline lookup yields CDR1 KGHSH and CDR2 LQKENI.

In DNA, the CDR3 is TGTGCCAGCAGCCCTCTCCGAGGCAAAAATCACTACGAGCAGTACTTC. It encodes CASSPLRGKNHYEQYF. The V and J genes are TRBV14 and TRBJ2-7; D is unclear. With 4 bases removed from V and 3 bases from J, the gap between germline ends came to 19 bases. CDR3 size: 16 residues. From germline, CDR1 is SGHDN and CDR2 FVKESK.

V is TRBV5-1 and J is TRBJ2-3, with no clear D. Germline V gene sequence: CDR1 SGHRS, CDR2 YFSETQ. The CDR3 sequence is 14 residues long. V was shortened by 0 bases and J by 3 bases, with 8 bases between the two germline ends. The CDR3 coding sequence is TGCGCCAGCAGCTTGGCCCAAATTACAGATACGCAGTATTTT. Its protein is CASSLAQITDTQYF.

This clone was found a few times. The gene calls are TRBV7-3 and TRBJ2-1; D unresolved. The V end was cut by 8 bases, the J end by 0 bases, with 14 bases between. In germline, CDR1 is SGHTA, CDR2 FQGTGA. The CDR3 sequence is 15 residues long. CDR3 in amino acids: CASSPEPGSYNEQFF. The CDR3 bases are TGTGCCAGCTCCCCAGAGCCGGGCTCCTACAATGAGCAGTTCTTC.

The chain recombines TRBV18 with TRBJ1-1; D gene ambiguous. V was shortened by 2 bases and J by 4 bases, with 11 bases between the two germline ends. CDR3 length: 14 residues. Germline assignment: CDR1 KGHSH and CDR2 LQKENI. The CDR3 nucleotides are TGTGCCAGCTCACCATGGTCCGGGTTCACTGAAGCTTTCTTT. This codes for CASSPWSGFTEAFF. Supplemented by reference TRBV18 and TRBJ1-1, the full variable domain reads NAGVMQNPRHLVRRRGQEARLRCSPMKGHSHVYWYRQLPEEGLKFMVYLQKENIIDESGMPKERFSAEFPKEGPSILRIQQVVRGDSAAYFCASSPWSGFTEAFFGQGTRLTVV.

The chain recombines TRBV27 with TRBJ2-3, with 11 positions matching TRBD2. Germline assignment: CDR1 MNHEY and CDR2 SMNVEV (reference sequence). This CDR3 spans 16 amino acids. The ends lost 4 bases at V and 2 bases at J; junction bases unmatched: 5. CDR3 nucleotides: TGTGCCAGCAGTTCCGGGACTAGCGGATTCACAGATACGCAGTATTTT. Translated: CASSSGTSGFTDTQYF.

CDR3 amino acids: CASKQDGNTGELFF. The CDR3 DNA sequence: TGCGCCAGCAAACAAGACGGTAACACCGGGGAGCTGTTTTTT. The chain employs TRBV5-1 and TRBJ2-2; no definite D call. The germline V and J ends were trimmed by 6 bases and 2 bases, with 11 bases remaining between them. Germline V gene lookup returns CDR1 SGHRS and CDR2 YFSETQ. The CDR3 spans 14 residues.

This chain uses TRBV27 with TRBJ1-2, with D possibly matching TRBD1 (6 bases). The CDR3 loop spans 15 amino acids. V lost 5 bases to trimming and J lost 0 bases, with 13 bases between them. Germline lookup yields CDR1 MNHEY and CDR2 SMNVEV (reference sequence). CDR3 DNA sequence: TGTGCCAGCAGTACCCGGACAGCGACTAACTATGGCTACACCTTC. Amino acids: CASSTRTATNYGYTF.

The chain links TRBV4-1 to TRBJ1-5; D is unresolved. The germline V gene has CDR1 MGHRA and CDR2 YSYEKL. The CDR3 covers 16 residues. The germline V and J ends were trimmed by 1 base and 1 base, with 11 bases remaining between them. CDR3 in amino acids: CASSQAGRRSNQPQHF. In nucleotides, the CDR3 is TGCGCCAGCAGCCAAGCGGGCAGGAGAAGCAATCAGCCCCAGCATTTT.

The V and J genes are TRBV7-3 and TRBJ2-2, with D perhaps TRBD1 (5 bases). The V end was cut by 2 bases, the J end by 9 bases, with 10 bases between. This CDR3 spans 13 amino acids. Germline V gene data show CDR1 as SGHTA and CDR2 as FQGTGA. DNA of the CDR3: TGTGCCAGCAGCTTAGTGGTGGGGCGGGAGCTGTTTTTT. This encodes CASSLVVGRELFF.

In nucleotides, the CDR3 is TGTGCCAGCAGCTTATGGAGGGAATCTAGCACAGATACGCAGTATTTT. Its translation: CASSLWRESSTDTQYF. This chain connects TRBV7-6 to TRBJ2-3; a possible D gene is TRBD2 (6 bases). Germline CDR1 is SGHVS and CDR2 is FNYEAQ. V was pared by 2 bases and J by 0 bases, with 12 bases between. This CDR3 spans 16 amino acids.

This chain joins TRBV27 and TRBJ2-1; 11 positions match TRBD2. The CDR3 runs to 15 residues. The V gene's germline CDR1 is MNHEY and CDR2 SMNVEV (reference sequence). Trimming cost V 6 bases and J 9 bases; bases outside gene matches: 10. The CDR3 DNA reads TGTGCCAGCAGCTCCGGGACTAGCGGAAGGGGTGAGCAGTTCTTC. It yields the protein CASSSGTSGRGEQFF.

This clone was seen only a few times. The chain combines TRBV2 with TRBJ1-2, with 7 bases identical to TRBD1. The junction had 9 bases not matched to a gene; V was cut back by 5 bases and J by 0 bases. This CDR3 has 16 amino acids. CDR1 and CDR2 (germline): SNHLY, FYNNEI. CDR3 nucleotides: TGTGCCAGCAGTATTGGGACAGCCACTTCTAACTATGGCTACACCTTC. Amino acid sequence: CASSIGTATSNYGYTF.

The chain's CDR3 is CASSQARVPLGMNTEAFF. The CDR3 DNA reads TGCGCCAGCAGCCAAGCCCGGGTACCTTTGGGGATGAACACTGAAGCTTTCTTT. The J gene is TRBJ1-1, the V gene TRBV4-3; D uncertain. V shed 1 base and J shed 0 bases, with 18 bases lying between them. CDR3 size: 18 residues. Germline V gives CDR1 LGHNA, CDR2 YSLEER.

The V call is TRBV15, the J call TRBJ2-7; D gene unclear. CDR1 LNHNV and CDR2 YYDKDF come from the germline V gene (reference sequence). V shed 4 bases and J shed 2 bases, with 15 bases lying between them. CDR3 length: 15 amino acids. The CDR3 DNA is TGTGCCACCAGCACCGACCGGGTCCCCACCTACGAGCAGTACTTC. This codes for CATSTDRVPTYEQYF.

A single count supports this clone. The CDR3 DNA reads as TGTGCCAGCAGCCGCATCTTCCGGGTAGATACGCAGTATTTT. It translates to CASSRIFRVDTQYF. V is TRBV7-2 and J is TRBJ2-3; D not certain. CDR3 length: 14 amino acids. CDR1 SGHTA and CDR2 FQGNSA come from the germline V gene. Trimming shortened V by 5 bases and J by 5 bases, and 14 bases separated the two germline ends. Based on the CDR3 plus reference TRBV7-2 and TRBJ2-3, the full variable domain is GAGVSQSPSNKVTEKGKDVELRCDPISGHTALYWYRQSLGQGLEFLIYFQGNSAPDKSGLPSDRFSAERTGGSVSTLTIQRTQQEDSAVYLCASSRIFRVDTQYFGPGTRLTVL.

CDR3 DNA sequence: TGTGCCAGCAAACCGGGACTAGCGACAGATACGCAGTATTTT. Its protein product is CASKPGLATDTQYF. This rearrangement joins TRBV27 to TRBJ2-3, with TRBD2 matching over 10 bases. Germline trimming cut 7 bases from V and 3 bases from J; bases unmatched to any gene: 4. There are 14 residues in the CDR3. The germline V gene encodes CDR1 MNHEY and CDR2 SMNVEV (reference sequence).

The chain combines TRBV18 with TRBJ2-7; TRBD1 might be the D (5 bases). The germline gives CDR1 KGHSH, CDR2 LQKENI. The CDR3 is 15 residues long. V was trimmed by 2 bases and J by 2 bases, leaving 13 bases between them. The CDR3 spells CASSPGQGTTYEQYF. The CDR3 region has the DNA TGTGCCAGCTCACCAGGCCAGGGTACTACCTACGAGCAGTACTTC.

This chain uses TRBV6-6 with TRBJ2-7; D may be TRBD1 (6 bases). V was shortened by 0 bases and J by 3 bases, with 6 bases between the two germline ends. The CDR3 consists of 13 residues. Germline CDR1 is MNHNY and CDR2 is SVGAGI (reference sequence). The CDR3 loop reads CASSYSDSYEQYF. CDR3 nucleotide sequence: TGTGCCAGCAGTTACTCGGACAGCTACGAGCAGTACTTC.